This T cell receptor (beta chain) was sequenced for a study of T-cell memory formation after mild COVID-19. One entry per CDR3 protein, called by TCRdb with MiXCR from the 5' RACE reads. There are some 150,000 distinct CDR3 sequences in the sample; almost 25% occur only once, and approximately 24% lies in the top ten. Trimming at V came to 4 bases and at J to 2 bases, leaving 6 bases not matched to a gene. There are 14 residues in the CDR3. Per germline, CDR1 SGDLS and CDR2 YYNGEE. This clonotype has just a few counts. J is TRBJ2-7 and V is TRBV9; 7 bases line up with TRBD1. The clonotype was recovered from an adult woman who had mild COVID-19 (a few samples of this study predate the infection). Cell type and time point are not known. What was sequenced was PBMCs or a T cell subset sorted from them (not recorded which). CDR3 loop: CASSPEGTAYEQYF. In DNA, the CDR3 is TGTGCCAGCAGCCCAGAGGGGACAGCCTACGAGCAGTACTTC.